The rows below give T cell receptor beta chains drawn from one sample of a study of beta chain features in type 1 diabetes. The assay was immunoSEQ multiplex PCR, and TCRdb's table has in-frame clones only and misses some. The sample carries around 340,000 clones, roughly 9% recorded once. The sample was central memory CD4+ T cells from blood. The origin of the receptors is a man aged 25 to 45 with type 1 diabetes. Both conserved end residues are part of each CDR3. The D gene is left open where the match is weak. Expanded clones are given a class, and other clones once, few, many or no size at all.

>TRBV11-2|TRBD2|few|TRBJ2-5
CASSWAGGPETQYF
TGTGCCAGCAGCTGGGCGGGGGGGCCGGAGACCCAGTACTTC
>TRBV18|-|-|TRBJ2-5
CASSPPGGEETQYF
TGTGCCAGCTCACCTCCCGGCGGGGAAGAGACCCAGTACTTC
>TRBV7-2|-|few|TRBJ2-7
CASSPGHHYYEQYF
TGTGCCAGCAGCCCGGGCCACCACTACTACGAGCAGTACTTC
>TRBV7-8|-|-|TRBJ2-3
CASSLVGDTQYF
TGTGCCAGCAGCTTAGTAGGGGATACGCAGTATTTT
>TRBV11-2|-|-|TRBJ2-6
CASSAGQGGSGANVLTF
TGTGCCAGCAGCGCCGGCCAGGGAGGCTCTGGGGCCAACGTCCTGACTTTC
>TRBV18|TRBD1|few|TRBJ1-1
CASSVNTGTGSEAFF
TGTGCCAGCTCAGTGAACACCGGGACAGGGAGTGAAGCTTTCTTT
>TRBV7-2|-|-|TRBJ2-5
CASSSPQETQYF
TGTGCCAGCAGCTCGCCCCAAGAGACCCAGTACTTC
>TRBV5-1|TRBD1|few|TRBJ2-5
CASSGTGQETQYF
TGCGCCAGCAGCGGGACAGGGCAAGAGACCCAGTACTTC
>TRBV28|-|few|TRBJ1-2
CASSTPMGQLKHYGYTF
TGTGCCAGCAGTACCCCGATGGGGCAGTTAAAACATTATGGCTACACCTTC
>TRBV4-1|-|many|TRBJ1-1
CASRKDWGTEAFF
TGCGCCAGCAGGAAAGATTGGGGCACTGAAGCTTTCTTT
>TRBV29-1|TRBD1|many|TRBJ2-4
CSVVGQQGGSYF
TGCAGCGTTGTCGGTCAACAGGGGGGATCGTACTTC
>TRBV7-2|TRBD2|few|TRBJ2-5
CASSFPGLAGGLLETQYF
TGTGCCAGCAGCTTCCCGGGACTAGCGGGGGGGCTTTTAGAGACCCAGTACTTC
>TRBV25-1|-|-|TRBJ2-3
CASSEDVGADTQYF
TGTGCCAGCAGTGAGGACGTAGGGGCAGATACGCAGTATTTT
>TRBV27|-|once|TRBJ2-7
CASSPLGGLSSYEQYF
TGTGCCAGCAGTCCCTTGGGGGGGCTGAGCTCCTACGAGCAGTACTTC
>TRBV25-1|TRBD1|-|TRBJ1-2
CASSRQGQGVHGYTF
TGTGCCAGCAGTAGACAGGGACAGGGAGTTCATGGCTACACCTTC
>TRBV6-5|-|-|TRBJ2-1
CASSYSTGEDEQFF
TGTGCCAGCAGTTACTCAACTGGGGAGGATGAGCAGTTCTTC
>TRBV13|TRBD1|-|TRBJ1-2
CASSLDRTGGGYGYTF
TGTGCCAGCAGCCTGGACCGGACAGGGGGCGGCTATGGCTACACCTTC
>TRBV9|-|-|TRBJ2-3
CASSIRGDTQYF
TGTGCCAGCAGCATTAGGGGAGATACGCAGTATTTT
>TRBV6-6|-|few|TRBJ1-2
CASSPSVGSRYGYTF
TGTGCCAGCAGTCCCTCCGTCGGGTCTCGGTATGGCTACACCTTC
>TRBV7-2|TRBD1|few|TRBJ1-2
CASSPDRGGGYTF
TGTGCCAGCAGCCCCGACAGGGGTGGCGGCTACACCTTC
>TRBV14|-|-|TRBJ2-3
CASSQGLLFYGTQYF
TGTGCCAGCAGCCAAGGTCTCCTTTTCTATGGTACGCAGTATTTT
>TRBV13|-|-|TRBJ1-3
CASSLDSSSGNTIYF
TGTGCCAGCAGCTTAGATTCGAGCTCTGGAAACACCATATATTTT
>TRBV18|-|many|TRBJ1-3
CASSPEIQSGNTIYF
TGTGCCAGCTCACCAGAGATACAGTCTGGAAACACCATATATTTT
>TRBV4-1|TRBD1|few|TRBJ2-7
CASSRESDRAAVRQYF
TGCGCCAGCAGCCGAGAATCGGACAGGGCCGCCGTTCGGCAGTACTTC
>TRBV6-6|-|many|TRBJ2-3
CASSLTETTDTQYF
TGTGCCAGCAGTTTGACAGAGACCACAGATACGCAGTATTTT
>TRBV5-5|TRBD1|many|TRBJ2-1
CASSINPTGSYNEQFF
TGTGCCAGCAGCATAAACCCGACAGGGTCCTACAATGAGCAGTTCTTC
>TRBV13|-|many|TRBJ2-5
CASSPPDFRRETQYF
TGTGCCAGCAGCCCCCCGGACTTCCGTCGGGAGACCCAGTACTTC
>TRBV6-6|TRBD1|few|TRBJ2-7
CASSKGARTYEQYF
TGTGCCAGTTCAAAGGGGGCGCGGACCTACGAGCAGTACTTC
>TRBV7-2|TRBD2|-|TRBJ2-1
CASSPRTSGGAGNEQFF
TGTGCCAGCAGCCCCCGGACTAGCGGGGGGGCCGGTAATGAGCAGTTCTTC
>TRBV28|-|many|TRBJ1-2
CASSGRIGGYTF
TGTGCCAGCAGTGGCCGTATCGGTGGCTACACCTTC
>TRBV7-2|-|few|TRBJ1-4
CASSSGPLEKLFF
TGTGCCAGCAGCTCCGGGCCGCTGGAAAAACTGTTTTTT
>TRBV5-1|-|-|TRBJ1-1
CASRDGQMNTEAFF
TGCGCCAGCAGAGATGGACAGATGAACACTGAAGCTTTCTTT
>TRBV14|-|many|TRBJ2-5
CASSLGQMETQYF
TGTGCCAGCAGCCTGGGACAAATGGAGACCCAGTACTTC
>TRBV30|-|few|TRBJ1-1
CAWSVLGGDVTEAFF
TGTGCCTGGAGTGTACTGGGAGGGGATGTCACTGAAGCTTTCTTT
>TRBV7-2|TRBD2|-|TRBJ2-4
CASSPASGGVAKNIQYF
TGTGCCAGCAGCCCCGCTAGCGGGGGGGTAGCCAAAAACATTCAGTACTTC
>TRBV7-9|TRBD2|many|TRBJ2-5
CASSLIIGTSLLETQYF
TGTGCCAGCAGCTTAATCATTGGGACTAGCTTACTAGAGACCCAGTACTTC
>TRBV6-5|TRBD2|-|TRBJ2-2
CASSYTTSGNTGELFF
TGTGCCAGCAGTTACACCACTAGCGGTAACACCGGGGAGCTGTTTTTT
>TRBV7-2|TRBD2|-|TRBJ2-3
CASSTGLAGGTDTQYF
TGTGCCAGCAGCACCGGACTAGCGGGGGGCACAGATACGCAGTATTTT
>TRBV29-1|-|few|TRBJ2-7
CSVEGSETRRYEQYF
TGCAGCGTTGAAGGAAGTGAGACACGGCGATACGAGCAGTACTTC
>TRBV25-1|-|few|TRBJ1-6
CASSFEGGNSPLHF
TGTGCCAGCAGTTTTGAGGGGGGGAATTCACCCCTCCACTTT
>TRBV7-2|-|few|TRBJ2-4
CASSSDVNIQYF
TGTGCCAGCAGCTCGGACGTAAACATTCAGTACTTC
>TRBV7-8|TRBD1|few|TRBJ1-1
CASSTGTGMNTEAFF
TGTGCCAGCAGCACCGGGACAGGGATGAACACTGAAGCTTTCTTT
>TRBV12-2|-|few|TRBJ2-7
CASRLEKSHEQYF
TGTGCAAGTCGCTTAGAGAAATCTCACGAGCAGTACTTC
>TRBV5-1|TRBD1|few|TRBJ1-6
CASSLETGGYSPLHF
TGCGCCAGCAGCTTGGAGACAGGGGGCTATTCACCCCTCCACTTT